The text below deals with one T cell receptor (beta chain). Its antigen is not yet known. The record has no base qualities; no much larger clone is one base away. The sample belongs to a study of T-cell reconstitution after alpha-beta-depleted transplantation in children (dated by TCRdb to 2016 to 2017). Broadly, across the study: Using TCR repertoire profiling, the study quantitatively followed how T-cell immune reconstitution unfolded in children after TCRalphabeta/CD19-depleted allogeneic hematopoietic cell transplantation. Overall results and qualifications from the work: The frequencies of hyperexpanded clones fell over the following months, and after one year, T-cell counts and TCRbeta diversity were mostly attributed to newly produced T cells. Apparently early alphabetaT-cell count recovery about two months after transplant reportedly relied on only several hundred rapidly expanded clones derived from non-depleted graft cells. In some patients, the high TCRbeta diversity seen at day 60 was put down to recipient T cells and intrathymic progenitors that had survived conditioning.

From a lookup of the germline V gene, CDR1 and CDR2 are MDHEN and SYDVKM. Trimming costs V 3 bases and J 5 bases, and their ends lie 16 bases apart. The CDR3 runs 15 amino acids, cysteine and phenylalanine included. The retained sequence is limited to the CDR3, 45 bases, with the frame set at the first base. In light of the paper, this sample's treatment or condition label describes: allogeneic hematopoietic cell transplantation with graft depleted of TCRalphabeta T cells and CD19 B cells. The children who served as transplant recipients had been given grafts of TCRalphabeta/CD19-depleted allogeneic hematopoietic cells. Libraries were built with PCR. Sequencing was carried out with an Illumina HiSeq 2500. To normalize quantification of the TCRbeta repertoire, the TCR libraries were built with molecular barcoding that relied on unique molecular identifiers. TCRdb trimmed the raw reads at Q25, called clones with MiXCR and kept productive beta chains. Duplicate CDR3 protein sequences are folded into a single record with the most common DNA and genes. The table for this sample lists more than 400,000 distinct CDR3 sequences; about 40% of them were counted only once. The ten largest clones take up under 30% of the sample.

This TCR derives from a girl aged 2 to 9 with aplastic anemia, due to receive a stem cell transplant. Here the chain combines TRBV28 and TRBJ2-5; the D gene could be either TRBD1 or TRBD2, each agreeing at 7 bases. The sample in question was PBMCs, obtained before TCRalphabeta/CD19-depleted stem cell transplant. DNA sequence: TGTGCCAGCAGTTTCAGGGTCAGGGGGGGTGAGACCCAGTACTTC. This encodes CASSFRVRGGETQYF.